The entry below gives a single T cell receptor (beta chain) sequence along with its context. Per the original data handling: By means of reference gene primer amplification, nucleated cell counts were estimated. Only in-frame clones appear in the TCRdb table, and some are missing; sequencing was by immunoSEQ multiplex PCR. Clone size and the V and J calls come from that table; the DNA yielded D and trimming. The repertoire holds under 35,000 clones, with 80% as singletons. This specimen comes from a study of blood T cell repertoires in COVID-19. Germline V lookup: CDR1 MNHEY, CDR2 SVGAGI. Trimming removed 8 bases from V and 8 bases from J, with 16 bases in between. This CDR3 has 13 residues.

This receptor was taken from a man older than 75 with acute or convalescent COVID-19. The sample comprised peripheral blood. This rearrangement joins TRBV6-5 to TRBJ2-1, with unresolved D. CDR3 sequence reads: CASRVIQEDEQFF. CDR3 nucleotides: TGTGCCAGCCGGGTTATACAAGAAGATGAGCAGTTCTTC.